These 17 T cell receptor beta chains were all obtained from the same sample, sequenced in a study of T cells in Graves' hyperthyroidism and ophthalmopathy. The investigators amplified TCR beta CDR3 regions from RNA transcripts. First-round RT-PCR with HTBI primers amplified the TCR CDR3 region. TCRdb processed the multiplex PCR reads anew with MiXCR; each CDR3 protein has one entry. The data contain about 210,000 distinct CDR3 sequences, 17% of them singletons. Sequencing input: blood. These receptors came from a man aged 50-59 years with Graves' hyperthyroidism.

This clonotype was detected ten times or more. The rearrangement uses TRBV3-1 and TRBJ2-7; D ambiguous. The CDR3 contains 12 residues. Germline V gives CDR1 LGHDT, CDR2 YNNKEL (reference sequence). V was shortened by 6 bases and J by 6 bases, with 12 bases between the two germline ends. DNA of the CDR3: TGTGCCAGCAGATCCCCCCCCGGCGAGCAGTACTTC. It encodes CASRSPPGEQYF.

This clonotype was detected ten times or more. The rearrangement links TRBV7-9 to TRBJ2-5; D gene uncertain. The CDR3 spans 12 residues. V lost 6 bases to trimming and J lost 4 bases, with 9 bases between them. Per the germline V gene, CDR1 is SEHNR and CDR2 is FQNEAQ (reference sequence). CDR3 sequence reads: CASRLLSETQYF. In DNA form, the CDR3 reads TGTGCCAGCAGGCTGCTTTCAGAGACCCAGTACTTC.

This clonotype was picked up many times. The rearrangement joins TRBV30 to TRBJ2-7; 12 bases are shared with TRBD2. Trimming took 4 bases from V and 6 from J; bases not matched to a gene: 13. The CDR3 contains 16 residues. Germline CDR1 reads GTSNPN; CDR2 reads SVGIG (reference sequence). The CDR3 region is CAWKGASGLAGSEQYF. As DNA, the CDR3 is TGTGCCTGGAAGGGTGCCTCGGGACTAGCGGGTTCCGAGCAGTACTTC.

This clonotype has only a few counts. The rearrangement joins TRBV6-5 to TRBJ2-5; 11 bases line up with TRBD1. The CDR3 spans 15 residues. CDR1 and CDR2 from the germline V gene are MNHEY and SVGAGI. V lost 3 bases and J lost 5; bases outside the gene matches: 5. CDR3 DNA: TGTGCCAGCAGTTATCGGACAGGGGGCTCGGAGACCCAGTACTTC. Residues: CASSYRTGGSETQYF.

This clonotype was seen a handful of times. This chain uses TRBV7-9 with TRBJ1-5, with TRBD1 matching over 7 bases. Unmatched junction bases numbered 3, after V lost 5 bases and J lost 5 bases. This CDR3 contains 13 residues. Germline assignment: CDR1 SEHNR and CDR2 FQNEAQ (reference sequence). The CDR3, as DNA: TGTGCCAGCAGCCCTGACAGGGATCAGCCCCAGCATTTT. This gives the protein CASSPDRDQPQHF.

This clonotype was recorded many times. The V call is TRBV6-2 or TRBV6-3, the J call TRBJ2-2; D possibly corresponds to TRBD1 (7 bases). Germline assignment: CDR1 MNHEY and CDR2 SVGEGT. The CDR3 has 16 amino acids. The V gene lost 2 bases and the J gene lost 6 bases, with 16 bases spanning the gap. The DNA for the CDR3 is TGTGCCAGCAGTTACCCCCCAGGGGGGTTGGCCGGGGAGCTGTTTTTT. It yields the protein CASSYPPGGLAGELFF.

The table lists this clonotype with a few counts. CDR3 nucleotides: TGCAGTGCAAGTCTCCGGGACTCCAATTCACCCCTCCACTTT. Amino acid sequence: CSASLRDSNSPLHF. This chain uses TRBV20-1 with TRBJ1-6; possibly TRBD1 for D (5 bases). This CDR3 comprises 14 residues. V lost 6 bases, J lost 7 bases, and 16 bases lay in between. CDR1 and CDR2 from the germline V gene are DFQATT and SNEGSKA (reference sequence).

This clonotype was observed many times. This rearrangement joins TRBV12-3 or TRBV12-4 to TRBJ2-7; a weak D match, TRBD1 (6 bases). The V end lost 4 bases, the J end lost 0 bases, and 10 bases lay between the germline ends. The CDR3 is 14 amino acids. The CDR3 spells CASSSADSSYEQYF. In DNA, the CDR3 is TGTGCCAGCAGTTCAGCGGACAGCTCCTACGAGCAGTACTTC.

This clonotype was seen a few times. The rearrangement joins TRBV6-4 to TRBJ2-3; TRBD2 aligns across 7 bases. CDR1 MRHNA and CDR2 SNTAGT come from the germline V gene. The CDR3 contains 14 residues. V dropped 3 bases and J dropped 1; count of bases not matched to a gene: 1. CDR3 sequence: CASSDTSGTDTQYF. The CDR3 DNA follows: TGTGCCAGCAGTGATACTAGCGGCACAGATACGCAGTATTTT.

The chain joins TRBV25-1 to TRBJ1-5; D might be TRBD1 (5 bases). CDR1 MGHDK and CDR2 SYGVNS come from the germline V gene. With 2 bases removed from V and 6 bases from J, the gap between germline ends came to 11 bases. There are 14 residues in the CDR3. The CDR3 DNA reads as TGTGCCAGCAGTGAAAGTGGGGGAACTCAGCCCCAGCATTTT. The encoded protein is CASSESGGTQPQHF.

DNA of the CDR3: TGTGCCAGCCGCCTTTCCTTGGGACAGTTATACAATGAGCAGTTCTTC. Translation: CASRLSLGQLYNEQFF. The V gene is TRBV27, the J gene TRBJ2-1, with 7 bases fitting TRBD1. V gave up 8 bases and J gave up 4 bases; unmatched junction bases: 14. There are 16 residues in the CDR3. From germline, CDR1 is MNHEY and CDR2 SMNVEV (reference sequence).

This clonotype came up many times. The chain joins TRBV11-1 to TRBJ2-7; D might be TRBD1 (6 bases). The CDR3 runs to 16 residues. Trimming took 4 bases from V and 2 from J, leaving 18 bases between them. Germline CDR1 and CDR2: SGHAT and FQDESV (reference sequence). CDR3 region: CASSSKPGDTTYEQYF. The CDR3 region has the DNA TGTGCCAGCAGCTCAAAACCAGGGGACACCACCTACGAGCAGTACTTC.

This clonotype has ten or more counts. CDR3 sequence: CASSSWGEQFF. The CDR3 nucleotides are TGTGCCAGCAGCTCGTGGGGTGAGCAGTTCTTC. V and J are TRBV7-2 and TRBJ2-1; no clear D gene. Germline CDR1 reads SGHTA; CDR2 reads FQGNSA. The V gene lost 4 bases and the J gene lost 9 bases, with 7 bases spanning the gap. The CDR3 is made up of 11 amino acids.

In its sample, this clonotype was seen once. This rearrangement joins TRBV20-1 to TRBJ2-7; tentatively, D is TRBD1 (6 bases). V gave up 5 bases and J gave up 3 bases, with 8 bases separating them. CDR3 length: 11 amino acids. Germline V gives CDR1 DFQATT, CDR2 SNEGSKA (reference sequence). CDR3: CSAGDNYEQYF. CDR3 nucleotides: TGCAGTGCTGGGGACAACTACGAGCAGTACTTC.

This clonotype came up a few times. Here the CDR3 DNA reads TGCAGCGTTGGAGATGCCTATGGCTACACCTTC. This encodes CSVGDAYGYTF. This chain uses TRBV29-1 with TRBJ1-2; D is ambiguous. The CDR3 contains 11 residues. The ends were cut back, 4 bases at V and 4 bases at J, with 7 bases in the middle. Germline lookup yields CDR1 SQVTM and CDR2 ANQGSEA.

In this sample, this clonotype turned up many times. This chain connects TRBV2 to TRBJ2-3; D is possibly TRBD2 (6 bases). Germline lookup yields CDR1 SNHLY and CDR2 FYNNEI. Trimming removed 3 bases at V and 1 base at J, with 11 bases between. This CDR3 is built from 15 residues. CDR3 bases: TGTGCCAGCAGTGAGGAAGGAGGGCGCACAGATACGCAGTATTTT. Its protein product is CASSEEGGRTDTQYF.

This clonotype was observed a handful of times. The chain carries TRBV29-1 and TRBJ2-1; 12 bases map to TRBD2. The CDR3 covers 16 residues. Per the germline V gene, CDR1 is SQVTM and CDR2 is ANQGSEA. V lost 3 bases and J lost 8; bases outside the gene matches: 11. CDR3 bases: TGCAGCGTTGAGGGGCTAGCGGGAGGGTTTATGGATGAGCAGTTCTTC. The encoded protein is CSVEGLAGGFMDEQFF.